Listed below are T cell receptor beta chains from one sample, sequenced in a study of cytomegalovirus exposure and HLA in healthy donors. TCRdb keeps only in-frame clones here, not all; method: immunoSEQ multiplex PCR. The profile shows around 99,000 clones, around 67% of them singletons. Sequenced material: PBMCs. The receptors come from a middle-aged woman in good health and CMV-seropositive. Both conserved end residues are part of each CDR3. Fields, in order: V gene, J gene, D gene, clone size, CDR3 DNA, CDR3 protein. D genes are given only for firm matches. Rows give clone size only sometimes, using once, few, many, or a class for an expanded clone.

>TRBV5-1|TRBJ2-7|TRBD1|.
TGCGCCAGCAGCTGGGACAGGGACCACGAGCAGTACTTC
CASSWDRDHEQYF
>TRBV7-9|TRBJ1-2|.|.
TGTGCCAGCAGCTTATCTACAGCCCAGGATGGCTACACCTTC
CASSLSTAQDGYTF
>TRBV6-5|TRBJ1-2|.|.
TGTGCCAGCAGTTACGTACAGGCGCCACCAGCTGGCTACACCTTC
CASSYVQAPPAGYTF
>TRBV9|TRBJ1-4|TRBD1|.
TGTGCCAGCAGCGTAGCAGGGGGCAATGAAAAACTGTTTTTT
CASSVAGGNEKLFF
>TRBV7-9|TRBJ1-2|.|once
TGTGCCAGCAGCTTAGAATCAGGGGTTAGTGGCTACACCTTC
CASSLESGVSGYTF
>TRBV5-4|TRBJ2-4|.|few
TGTGCCAGCAGCTCCCCGGAGGGTTCTGGGGACATTCAGTACTTC
CASSSPEGSGDIQYF
>TRBV11-2|TRBJ1-2|TRBD1|.
TGTGCCAGCAGCTTTATAGGGACAGGGAATGGCTACACCTTC
CASSFIGTGNGYTF
>TRBV21-1|TRBJ2-7|.|once
TGTGCCAGCAGCAAAGTTAACGGTTACGAGCAGTACTTC
CASSKVNGYEQYF
>TRBV18|TRBJ2-7|.|.
TGTGCCAGCTCCCAAGAGTACTACGAGCAGTACTTC
CASSQEYYEQYF
>TRBV10-1|TRBJ2-1|TRBD1|few
TGCGCCAGCAGATGGACAGGACCAAATGAGCAGTTCTTC
CASRWTGPNEQFF
>TRBV10-3|TRBJ1-2|TRBD1|.
TGTGCCATCAGTGAGTCTTGGGACAGGCCTGGCTATGGCTACACCTTC
CAISESWDRPGYGYTF
>TRBV30|TRBJ2-1|TRBD2|.
TGTGCCTGGAAACAGCGGGGGGGCCTCGAGCAGTTCTTC
CAWKQRGGLEQFF
>TRBV5-1|TRBJ2-7|TRBD1|.
TGCGCCAGCAGCCTCGGACAGGGTAACGAGCAGTACTTC
CASSLGQGNEQYF
>TRBV7-9|TRBJ2-5|TRBD1|few
TGTGCCAGCAGCCCGAGGACAGGGGAAGAGACCCAGTACTTC
CASSPRTGEETQYF
>TRBV5-4|TRBJ1-3|TRBD1|few
TGTGCCAGCAGCCTGGGCGACAGGGCTGCCTCTGGAAACACCATATATTTT
CASSLGDRAASGNTIYF
>TRBV7-8|TRBJ2-1|.|once
TGTGCCAGCAGCGCCTTGACAGGGCGGCGGGGCAATGAGCAGTTCTTC
CASSALTGRRGNEQFF
>TRBV6-1|TRBJ1-5|.|.
TGTGCCAGCAGTGCCCGCTCCGGACAGAAGAGCAATCAGCCCCAGCATTTT
CASSARSGQKSNQPQHF
>TRBV7-8|TRBJ2-7|.|once
TGTGCCAGCAGCTTAACTAGGAGGAGATACGAGCAGTACTTC
CASSLTRRRYEQYF
>TRBV13|TRBJ1-2|.|.
TGTGCCAGCAGCTTACAGGAGGGTGGCTACACCTTC
CASSLQEGGYTF